The 24 T cell receptor beta chains below all came from one sample that was sequenced in a study of graft-versus-host responses after intestinal transplantation (TCRdb year 2021). Library creation used the immunoSEQ multiplex PCR assay. The table was pulled from immuneACCESS by TCRdb, which kept in-frame rearrangements only. Such tables lose some clones; where checked, under half of the loss comes from unresolved V genes, and the rest has no known cause. This sample lists about 110,000 clones; just under 95% were detected once. The ten biggest clones cover around 0.55% of the sample. Their target antigens are unknown. Taken with the paper, the label for time point translates to: cells obtained before transplantation from donor or recipient. The sample was unstimulated CD8+ T cells sorted from spleen or lymph node cells, taken before intestinal transplant. The origin of the receptors is a human donor who received an intestinal transplant.

The chain is built from TRBV5-1 and TRBJ2-1; TRBD1 agrees at 10 bases. This CDR3 has 15 residues. V shed 3 bases, J shed 2 bases, and the junction held 2 bases outside the gene matches. CDR1 and CDR2 (germline): SGHRS, YFSETQ. The CDR3 reads CASSSGQGAYNEQFF. The CDR3, as DNA: TGCGCCAGCAGCTCCGGACAGGGGGCCTACAATGAGCAGTTCTTC.

The J gene is TRBJ1-2, the V gene TRBV27, with D unresolved. The CDR3 sequence is 14 residues long. Germline V lookup: CDR1 MNHEY, CDR2 SMNVEV (reference sequence). Trimming pared 0 bases from V and 4 bases from J, leaving 9 bases between. The CDR3 sequence is CASSLSGSLYGYTF. The CDR3 DNA sequence: TGTGCCAGCAGTTTATCCGGGTCCCTCTATGGCTACACCTTC.

Comments on this clone: Other DNA sequences in this sample translate to the same CDR3. This chain links TRBV27 with TRBJ2-3; TRBD2 matches at 13 bases. This CDR3 spans 15 amino acids. After removal of 3 bases from V and 3 bases from J, the junction contained 0 bases not matched to a gene. Per germline, CDR1 MNHEY and CDR2 SMNVEV (reference sequence). The DNA for the CDR3 is TGTGCCAGCAGTTTGACTAGCGGGAGGACAGATACGCAGTATTTT. Residues: CASSLTSGRTDTQYF.

This chain uses TRBV11-2 with TRBJ2-1; D is uncertain. The CDR3 contains 13 residues. The V end lost 0 bases, the J end lost 7 bases, and 7 bases lay between the germline ends. Germline values: CDR1 SGHAT, CDR2 FQNNGV. The CDR3 DNA follows: TGTGCCAGCAGCTTAGATTACTCTAATGAGCAGTTCTTC. It codes for CASSLDYSNEQFF.

The V and J genes are TRBV9 and TRBJ2-5, with TRBD2 identical over 8 bases. The CDR3 spans 14 residues. With 4 bases clipped from V and 5 bases from J, the junction kept 7 bases outside the gene matches. The V gene's germline CDR1 is SGDLS and CDR2 YYNGEE. The CDR3 region has the DNA TGTGCCAGCAGCCAGGCGGGGGGCGGTGAGACCCAGTACTTC. It codes for CASSQAGGGETQYF.

In regard to this clone: This sample also contains other DNA sequences that code for the same CDR3. This chain uses TRBV9 with TRBJ2-2; 7 nucleotides align to TRBD2. The V gene's germline CDR1 is SGDLS and CDR2 YYNGEE. The CDR3 totals 16 residues. The V gene end was trimmed by 0 bases and the J gene end by 5 bases; junction bases not matched to a gene: 7. CDR3 sequence: CASSVAVTGGTGELFF. The CDR3 DNA sequence: TGTGCCAGCAGCGTAGCTGTCACGGGAGGAACCGGGGAGCTGTTTTTT.

The chain has TRBV13 and TRBJ2-1; 15 nucleotides align to TRBD2. The CDR3 is 15 amino acids. Per the germline V gene, CDR1 is PRHDT and CDR2 is FYEKMQ (reference sequence). V was pared by 5 bases and J by 8 bases, with 4 bases of the junction left unmatched. CDR3 DNA: TGTGCCAGCAGCCCTGGACTAGCGGGAGGGTATGAGCAGTTCTTC. Its protein is CASSPGLAGGYEQFF.

The chain couples TRBV4-2 to TRBJ2-2; the D call may be TRBD1 or TRBD2 (5 bases each). Germline lookup yields CDR1 LGHNA and CDR2 YNFKEQ. The CDR3 spans 12 residues. The germline V and J ends were trimmed by 6 bases and 8 bases, with 10 bases remaining between them. In DNA form, the CDR3 reads TGTGCCAGCAGGGACGAGGGGGGGGAGCTGTTTTTT. Amino acid sequence: CASRDEGGELFF.

This sequence joins TRBV7-2 and TRBJ1-2; 10 bases are shared with TRBD1. CDR1 and CDR2 from the germline V gene are SGHTA and FQGNSA. This CDR3 is built from 12 residues. Trimming took 10 bases from V and 7 from J; bases not matched to a gene: 6. CDR3 nucleotide sequence: TGTGCCACCCAGGACAGGGGGGTTGGCTACACCTTC. This codes for CATQDRGVGYTF.

V is TRBV6-6 and J is TRBJ2-7; TRBD1 matches 8 bases. The V gene's germline CDR1 is MNHNY and CDR2 SVGAGI (reference sequence). The CDR3 has 12 amino acids. With V trimmed by 5 bases and J by 9 bases, 6 bases remained unmatched. CDR3 region: CASSGQGRAQYF. CDR3 sequence (DNA): TGTGCCAGCAGTGGACAGGGTCGGGCGCAGTACTTC.

The chain recombines TRBV7-8 with TRBJ2-1, with 8 bases matching TRBD2. With V trimmed by 0 bases and J by 6 bases, 7 bases remained unmatched. Germline V gives CDR1 SGHVS, CDR2 FQNEAQ. The CDR3 has 16 residues. CDR3 sequence: CASSLARSGGGNEQFF. Written as DNA, the CDR3 is TGTGCCAGCAGCTTAGCGCGGTCGGGAGGGGGCAATGAGCAGTTCTTC.

The chain combines TRBV9 with TRBJ2-6, with D unresolved. The V and J ends lost 7 bases and 1 base respectively, with 9 bases between them. CDR1 and CDR2 from the germline V gene are SGDLS and YYNGEE. The CDR3 sequence is 14 residues long. CDR3 sequence (DNA): TGTGCCAGCCGTTCGCATTCTGGGGCCAACGTCCTGACTTTC. Translated, it gives CASRSHSGANVLTF. Full variable domain (outside the CDR3, taken from reference TRBV9 and TRBJ2-6): DSGVTQTPKHLITATGQRVTLRCSPRSGDLSVYWYQQSLDQGLQFLIQYYNGEERAKGNILERFSAQQFPDLHSELNLSSLELGDSALYFCASRSHSGANVLTFGAGSRLTVL.

CDR3 nucleotides: TGTGCCAGCAGTGAAACGGGCAACTACGAGCAGTACTTC. Translating it yields CASSETGNYEQYF. V is TRBV6-1 and J is TRBJ2-7; D call uncertain. CDR3 length: 13 residues. CDR1 MNHNS and CDR2 SASEGT come from the germline V gene. V was cut by 2 bases and J by 3 bases, with 8 bases left in between.

This clone was counted between two and nine times. This chain links TRBV19 with TRBJ2-1, with 7 bases lining up with TRBD2. The V gene end was trimmed by 2 bases and the J gene end by 6 bases; junction bases not matched to a gene: 10. The germline V gene has CDR1 LNHDA and CDR2 SQIVND (reference sequence). This CDR3 comprises 16 residues. Here the CDR3 reads CASSIQPGGWGNEQFF. DNA for the CDR3: TGTGCCAGTAGTATACAGCCCGGGGGGTGGGGCAATGAGCAGTTCTTC. The full variable domain, in which reference TRBV19 and TRBJ2-1 provide the parts outside the CDR3, is DGGITQSPKYLFRKEGQNVTLSCEQNLNHDAMYWYRQDPGQGLRLIYYSQIVNDFQKGDIAEGYSVSREKKESFPLTVTSAQKNPTAFYLCASSIQPGGWGNEQFFGPGTRLTVL.

The V and J genes are TRBV30 and TRBJ2-1; 7 bases map to TRBD2. In germline, CDR1 is GTSNPN, CDR2 SVGIG (reference sequence). CDR3 size: 15 residues. Unmatched junction bases numbered 12, after V lost 5 bases and J lost 5 bases. This CDR3 reads CAWGWVASGHNEQFF. The DNA for the CDR3 is TGTGCCTGGGGGTGGGTTGCTAGCGGTCACAATGAGCAGTTCTTC.

The chain combines TRBV28 with TRBJ2-3; the D gene is possibly TRBD1 (5 bases). Germline V CDR1 and CDR2: MDHEN, SYDVKM. This CDR3 has 14 amino acids. Trimming removed 4 bases from V and 2 bases from J, with 10 bases in between. The CDR3 sequence: CASSSQGNTDTQYF. The DNA for the CDR3 is TGTGCCAGCAGTTCCCAGGGAAACACAGATACGCAGTATTTT.

The chain recombines TRBV7-9 with TRBJ2-7; TRBD1 is a possible D gene (6 bases). The ends were cut back, 1 base at V and 7 bases at J, with 17 bases in the middle. This CDR3 region has 15 residues. From germline, CDR1 is SEHNR and CDR2 FQNEAQ (reference sequence). The CDR3: CASSLVRGGGEEQYF. The DNA of the CDR3 is TGTGCCAGCAGCTTAGTAAGAGGGGGTGGTGAGGAGCAGTACTTC.

Only a few counts were recorded for this clone. The chain joins TRBV19 to TRBJ1-1; D unclear. The ends were cut back, 2 bases at V and 1 base at J, with 5 bases in the middle. This CDR3 region has 13 residues. Germline-derived CDR1 and CDR2 are LNHDA and SQIVND (reference sequence). DNA for the CDR3: TGTGCCAGTAGTATAACGGGGAACACTGAAGCTTTCTTT. Its translation is CASSITGNTEAFF. The full variable domain, rest sourced from reference TRBV19 and TRBJ1-1, is DGGITQSPKYLFRKEGQNVTLSCEQNLNHDAMYWYRQDPGQGLRLIYYSQIVNDFQKGDIAEGYSVSREKKESFPLTVTSAQKNPTAFYLCASSITGNTEAFFGQGTRLTVV.

About this clone itself: The same CDR3 can be traced to other DNA sequences in this sample. This rearrangement joins TRBV27 to TRBJ1-2; the D is unclear. Trimming shortened V by 3 bases and J by 1 base, and 6 bases separated the two germline ends. CDR1 MNHEY and CDR2 SMNVEV come from the germline V gene (reference sequence). The CDR3 consists of 13 residues. DNA for the CDR3: TGTGCCAGCAGTTTCGGAGATAACTATGGCTACACCTTC. Translating it yields CASSFGDNYGYTF.

This clone was detected a few times. The chain carries TRBV7-9 and TRBJ2-7; D gene uncertain. Trimming removed 5 bases at V and 4 bases at J, with 9 bases between. The CDR3 length is 12 residues. Germline values: CDR1 SEHNR, CDR2 FQNEAQ (reference sequence). CDR3 loop: CASSPGRYEQYF. CDR3 bases: TGTGCCAGCAGCCCGGGTCGGTACGAGCAGTACTTC.

The chain recombines TRBV6-5 with TRBJ2-1; tentatively, D is TRBD2 (6 bases). Between the trimmed V and J ends, which lost 6 bases and 9 bases, there was a span of 18 bases. Germline V lookup: CDR1 MNHEY, CDR2 SVGAGI. This CDR3 is 14 amino acids long. The CDR3, as DNA: TGTGCCAGCAGACCTGAACTAGCAGGCATTGAGCAGTTCTTC. This gives the protein CASRPELAGIEQFF.

Of note for this clone: Additional DNA sequences in this sample encode the identical CDR3. The CDR3 protein is CASSPSYEQYF. CDR3 in DNA: TGTGCCAGCAGCCCCAGCTACGAGCAGTACTTC. The chain combines TRBV5-8 with TRBJ2-7; D not certain. V was trimmed by 4 bases and J by 3 bases, leaving 5 bases between them. The germline CDR1 and CDR2 sequences are SGHTS and YDEGEE. The CDR3 has 11 residues.

The V gene is TRBV27, the J gene TRBJ2-3; D possibly uses TRBD1 or TRBD2 (5 bases each). Trimming removed 2 bases from V and 9 bases from J, with 12 bases in between. Per germline, CDR1 MNHEY and CDR2 SMNVEV (reference sequence). The length of the CDR3 is 13 residues. DNA for the CDR3: TGTGCCAGCAGTTTAAGGGGACCCAACACGCAGTATTTT. Translated, it gives CASSLRGPNTQYF.

V usage is TRBV7-8 and J usage is TRBJ1-5; D gene ambiguous. With 4 bases removed from V and 1 base from J, the gap between germline ends came to 8 bases. The V gene's germline CDR1 is SGHVS and CDR2 FQNEAQ. The CDR3 is made up of 14 amino acids. The CDR3 sequence: CASSSERSNQPQHF. Written as DNA, the CDR3 is TGTGCCAGCAGCTCAGAGAGGAGCAATCAGCCCCAGCATTTT.